This entry lists 18 T cell receptor beta chains sequenced from one sample in a study of PD-1 blockade in classical Hodgkin lymphoma. Libraries were prepared by immunoSEQ multiplex PCR; TCRdb keeps only in-frame clonotypes and omits some of them. The table includes tens of thousands of clones, approximately 78% detected once. As to time point: cycle 4 day 1 (C4D1), after more than five weeks of nivolumab. Relapse was seen in all patients after autologous stem cell transplantation, and brentuximab vedotin exposure was variable. This specimen consisted of peripheral blood mononuclear cells (PBMCs), obtained before the fourth cycle of nivolumab. These receptors were obtained from a human donor with classical Hodgkin lymphoma.

The V call is TRBV19, the J call TRBJ2-2; 8 nucleotides line up with TRBD1. CDR3 length equals 14 residues. The V gene's germline CDR1 is LNHDA and CDR2 SQIVND (reference sequence). Unmatched junction bases numbered 2, after V lost 4 bases and J lost 4 bases. This chain's CDR3 is CASSNQGATGELFF. CDR3 nucleotides: TGTGCCAGTAGTAACCAGGGGGCCACCGGGGAGCTGTTTTTT.

This sequence joins TRBV6-6 and TRBJ2-7, with D hard to call. V lost 4 bases to trimming and J lost 0 bases, with 7 bases between them. This CDR3 is built from 13 residues. Germline V gene sequence: CDR1 MNHNY, CDR2 SVGAGI (reference sequence). CDR3 coding DNA: TGTGCCAGCAGTTTTGGCGGCTCCTACGAGCAGTACTTC. As protein: CASSFGGSYEQYF.

The V and J genes are TRBV7-2 and TRBJ1-2, with 8 bases fitting TRBD1. J was trimmed by 7 bases and V by 5 bases; bases with no gene match: 15. This CDR3 contains 16 residues. Germline V gene data show CDR1 as SGHTA and CDR2 as FQGNSA. The CDR3 sequence: CASSPSRGTGLSGYTF. The CDR3 DNA reads as TGTGCCAGCAGCCCATCTAGGGGGACAGGTTTAAGTGGCTACACCTTC.

The rearrangement links TRBV18 to TRBJ1-1; 7 bases align to TRBD1. The CDR3 covers 15 residues. Germline trimming cut 1 base from V and 1 base from J; bases unmatched to any gene: 3. Germline V gene sequence: CDR1 KGHSH, CDR2 LQKENI. The chain's CDR3 is CASSPQGTENTEAFF. The CDR3 DNA follows: TGTGCCAGCTCACCACAAGGGACAGAGAACACTGAAGCTTTCTTT. The variable domain in full, with the rest retrieved from reference TRBV18 and TRBJ1-1, is NAGVMQNPRHLVRRRGQEARLRCSPMKGHSHVYWYRQLPEEGLKFMVYLQKENIIDESGMPKERFSAEFPKEGPSILRIQQVVRGDSAAYFCASSPQGTENTEAFFGQGTRLTVV.

This clone was observed many times. The V call is TRBV19, the J call TRBJ1-2; D remains ambiguous. Germline V lookup: CDR1 LNHDA, CDR2 SQIVND (reference sequence). The length of the CDR3 is 14 residues. Between the trimmed V and J ends, which lost 7 bases and 0 bases, there was a span of 12 bases. This chain's CDR3 is CASTTTATNYGYTF. The CDR3 DNA reads as TGTGCCAGTACTACCACAGCCACTAACTATGGCTACACCTTC.

This clone was picked up one time. The chain is built from TRBV28 and TRBJ2-7, with D perhaps TRBD2 (6 bases). CDR3 length: 14 amino acids. Deletions cut 5 bases from V and 2 bases from J, with 13 bases between. Germline CDR1 and CDR2: MDHEN and SYDVKM. CDR3 region: CASSPPGLTYEQYF. The CDR3 region has the DNA TGTGCCAGCAGTCCCCCGGGACTTACCTACGAGCAGTACTTC.

This chain joins TRBV7-9 and TRBJ2-1, with 10 bases fitting TRBD2. This CDR3 has 16 residues. Trimming at V came to 2 bases and at J to 4 bases, leaving 5 bases not matched to a gene. Germline-derived CDR1 and CDR2 are SEHNR and FQNEAQ (reference sequence). CDR3 coding DNA: TGTGCCAGCAGCTTAATTACTAGCGGGGCGTACAATGAGCAGTTCTTC. Amino acid sequence: CASSLITSGAYNEQFF.

This sequence joins TRBV2 and TRBJ2-3, with a possible D match to TRBD1 (6 bases). This CDR3 has 13 residues. V was shortened by 6 bases and J by 1 base, with 8 bases between the two germline ends. Germline V gene data show CDR1 as SNHLY and CDR2 as FYNNEI. CDR3 DNA sequence: TGTGCCAGCAGACAGGGCGGCACAGATACGCAGTATTTT. This translates into CASRQGGTDTQYF. Together with reference TRBV2 and TRBJ2-3, the CDR3 gives the full variable domain: EPEVTQTPSHQVTQMGQEVILRCVPISNHLYFYWYRQILGQKVEFLVSFYNNEISEKSEIFDDQFSVERPDGSNFTLKIRSTKLEDSAMYFCASRQGGTDTQYFGPGTRLTVL.

The chain carries TRBV19 and TRBJ2-4; D gene uncertain. The CDR3 covers 12 residues. The germline CDR1 and CDR2 sequences are LNHDA and SQIVND (reference sequence). V lost 4 bases, J lost 6 bases, and 7 bases lay in between. CDR3 sequence (DNA): TGTGCCAGTAGTACCTCGGGAAACATTCAGTACTTC. It specifies CASSTSGNIQYF.

V usage is TRBV10-3 and J usage is TRBJ2-1, with 8 bases matching TRBD1. Germline assignment: CDR1 ENHRY and CDR2 SYGVKD. The CDR3 loop spans 15 amino acids. V was pared by 1 base and J by 5 bases, with 4 bases of the junction left unmatched. The CDR3 spells CAISEFGQGDNEQFF. The CDR3 DNA reads TGTGCCATCAGTGAGTTTGGACAGGGAGACAATGAGCAGTTCTTC.

The chain carries TRBV6-5 and TRBJ1-4; tentative D call: TRBD1 (6 bases). The ends were cut back, 6 bases at V and 5 bases at J, with 13 bases in the middle. The CDR3 totals 14 residues. Germline V CDR1 and CDR2: MNHEY, SVGAGI. In nucleotides, the CDR3 is TGTGCCAGCAGACGCACAGGGCTCAATGAAAAACTGTTTTTT. This translates into CASRRTGLNEKLFF.

This clone was seen once. The chain couples TRBV19 to TRBJ2-1; a possible D gene is TRBD1 (6 bases). Germline V gives CDR1 LNHDA, CDR2 SQIVND (reference sequence). The CDR3 runs to 14 residues. V lost 7 bases to trimming and J lost 1 base, with 11 bases between them. The CDR3 region has the DNA TGTGCCAGTACCCAGGACAGTTCCTACAATGAGCAGTTCTTC. It is translated as CASTQDSSYNEQFF.

The chain recombines TRBV2 with TRBJ1-5, with D perhaps TRBD1 (6 bases). The V gene's germline CDR1 is SNHLY and CDR2 FYNNEI. V dropped 4 bases and J dropped 5 bases, with 12 bases sitting between them. This CDR3 has 14 amino acids. The CDR3 DNA is TGTGCCAGCAGTGGACAGGCTTCCTATCAGCCCCAGCATTTT. Protein product: CASSGQASYQPQHF.

This clone showed up just a few times. The CDR3 is CASSPQRRAGGQRGYTF. The DNA of the CDR3 is TGTGCCAGCAGTCCACAACGCCGGGCAGGGGGCCAGCGAGGCTACACCTTC. The chain recombines TRBV28 with TRBJ1-2; TRBD1 matches at 8 bases. The V gene's germline CDR1 is MDHEN and CDR2 SYDVKM. This CDR3 spans 17 amino acids. With V trimmed by 5 bases and J by 8 bases, 19 bases remained unmatched.

V gene TRBV30 combines with J gene TRBJ2-3; D perhaps matches TRBD2 (7 bases). Germline CDR1 is GTSNPN and CDR2 is SVGIG (reference sequence). The CDR3 has 13 residues. The V end was cut by 5 bases, the J end by 1 base, with 10 bases between. Written as DNA, the CDR3 is TGTGCCTGGCGGGGGGCCGGCACAGATACGCAGTATTTT. Its translation: CAWRGAGTDTQYF.

This clone was observed a few times. V usage is TRBV18 and J usage is TRBJ1-1; the D is unclear. The CDR3 is 13 residues long. V shed 9 bases and J shed 1 base, with 12 bases lying between them. Germline loops: CDR1 KGHSH, CDR2 LQKENI. CDR3 sequence (DNA): TGTGCCAGTTCAGAGGGAAGGAACACTGAAGCTTTCTTT. This sequence encodes CASSEGRNTEAFF.

V gene TRBV4-3 combines with J gene TRBJ2-5; 9 bases map to TRBD1. This CDR3 is built from 14 residues. Germline trimming cut 2 bases from V and 10 bases from J; bases unmatched to any gene: 8. In germline, CDR1 is LGHNA, CDR2 YSLEER. Here the CDR3 reads CASSQYRGRFVQYF. CDR3 nucleotides: TGCGCCAGCAGCCAATACAGGGGGCGCTTCGTCCAGTACTTC.

The V and J genes are TRBV19 and TRBJ1-2; D may be TRBD1 (6 bases). Trimming pared 8 bases from V and 6 bases from J, leaving 16 bases between. CDR3 size: 13 residues. CDR1 and CDR2 from the germline V gene are LNHDA and SQIVND (reference sequence). CDR3 amino acids: CASAAGAGDGYTF. CDR3 sequence (DNA): TGTGCCAGTGCCGCGGGGGCTGGCGATGGCTACACCTTC.